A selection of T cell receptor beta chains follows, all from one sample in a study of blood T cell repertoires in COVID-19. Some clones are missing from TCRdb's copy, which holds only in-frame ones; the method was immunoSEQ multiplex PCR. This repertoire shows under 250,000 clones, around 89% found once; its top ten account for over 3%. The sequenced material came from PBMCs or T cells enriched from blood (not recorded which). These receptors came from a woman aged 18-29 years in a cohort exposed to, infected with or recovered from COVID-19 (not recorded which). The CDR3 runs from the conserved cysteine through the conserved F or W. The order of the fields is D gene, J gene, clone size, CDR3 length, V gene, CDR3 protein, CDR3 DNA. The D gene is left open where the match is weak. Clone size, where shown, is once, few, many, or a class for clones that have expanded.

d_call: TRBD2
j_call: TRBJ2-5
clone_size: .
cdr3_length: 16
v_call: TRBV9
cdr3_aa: CASSVGTSGFLETQYF
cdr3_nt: TGTGCCAGCAGCGTAGGGACTAGCGGATTCCTAGAGACCCAGTACTTC

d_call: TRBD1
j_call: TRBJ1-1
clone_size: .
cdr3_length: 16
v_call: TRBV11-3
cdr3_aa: CASSSGGGQGNTEAFF
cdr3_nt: TGTGCCAGCAGCTCGGGGGGAGGACAGGGGAACACTGAAGCTTTCTTT

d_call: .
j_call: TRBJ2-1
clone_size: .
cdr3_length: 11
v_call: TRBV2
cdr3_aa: CASTQGNEQFF
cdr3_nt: TGTGCCAGCACGCAGGGCAATGAGCAGTTCTTC

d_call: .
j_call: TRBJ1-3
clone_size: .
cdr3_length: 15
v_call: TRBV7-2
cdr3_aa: CASSPWRGSADTIYF
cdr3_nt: TGTGCCAGCAGCCCCTGGCGCGGGTCCGCGGACACCATATATTTT

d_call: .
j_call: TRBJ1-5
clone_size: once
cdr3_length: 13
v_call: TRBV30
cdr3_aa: CAWSVSLYQPQHF
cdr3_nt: TGTGCCTGGAGTGTATCCTTGTATCAGCCCCAGCATTTT

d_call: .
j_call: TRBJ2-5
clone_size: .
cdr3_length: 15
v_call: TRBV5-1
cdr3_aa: CASSLALEGGETQYF
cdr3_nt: TGCGCCAGCAGCTTGGCCTTAGAGGGTGGAGAGACCCAGTACTTC

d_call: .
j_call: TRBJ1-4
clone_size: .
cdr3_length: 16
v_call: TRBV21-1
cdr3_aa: CASSKSSGRDGEKLFF
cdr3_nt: TGTGCCAGCAGCAAATCGTCGGGCAGGGATGGTGAAAAACTGTTTTTT

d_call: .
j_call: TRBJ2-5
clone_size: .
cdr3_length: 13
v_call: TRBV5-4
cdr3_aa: CASSFPYQETQYF
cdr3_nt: TGTGCCAGCAGCTTTCCTTACCAAGAGACCCAGTACTTC

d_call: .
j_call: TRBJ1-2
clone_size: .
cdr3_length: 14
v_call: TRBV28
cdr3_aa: CASRIGQNSYGYTF
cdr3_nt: TGTGCCAGCAGGATAGGACAGAACAGCTATGGCTACACCTTC

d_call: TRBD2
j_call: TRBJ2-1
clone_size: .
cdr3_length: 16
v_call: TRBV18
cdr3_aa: CASSPPLSSGYNEQFF
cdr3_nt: TGTGCCAGCTCACCACCATTGTCTAGCGGGTACAATGAGCAGTTCTTC

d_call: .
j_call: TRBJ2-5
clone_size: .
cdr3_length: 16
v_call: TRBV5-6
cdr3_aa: CASSSEQGTSQETQYF
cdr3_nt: TGTGCCAGCAGCTCGGAACAGGGGACTTCCCAAGAGACCCAGTACTTC

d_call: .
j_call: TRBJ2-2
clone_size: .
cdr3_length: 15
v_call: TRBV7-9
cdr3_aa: CASSIPGQNTGELFF
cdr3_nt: TGTGCCAGCAGCATTCCGGGACAGAACACCGGGGAGCTGTTTTTT

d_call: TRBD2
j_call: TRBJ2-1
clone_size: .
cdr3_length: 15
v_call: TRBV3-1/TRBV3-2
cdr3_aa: CASSPTTSGSSLQFF
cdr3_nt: TGTGCCAGCAGCCCAACTACTAGCGGGAGTAGTTTGCAGTTCTTC

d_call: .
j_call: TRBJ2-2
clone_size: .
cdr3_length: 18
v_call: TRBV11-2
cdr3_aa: CASSHLRQAKANTGELFF
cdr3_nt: TGTGCCAGCAGCCATCTTCGACAGGCAAAAGCGAACACCGGGGAGCTGTTTTTT

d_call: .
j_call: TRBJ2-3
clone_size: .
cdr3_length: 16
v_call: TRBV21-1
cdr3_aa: CASSKAGAGAGDTQYF
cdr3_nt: TGTGCCAGCAGCAAAGCGGGAGCGGGAGCTGGAGATACGCAGTATTTT

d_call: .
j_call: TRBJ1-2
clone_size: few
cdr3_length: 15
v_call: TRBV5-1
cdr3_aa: CASSLSPGANYGYTF
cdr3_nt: TGCGCCAGCAGCTTGAGCCCGGGGGCTAACTATGGCTACACCTTC

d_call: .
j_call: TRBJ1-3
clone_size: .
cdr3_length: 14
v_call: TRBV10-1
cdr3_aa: CASSESSSGNTIYF
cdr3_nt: TGCGCCAGCAGTGAGTCCAGCTCTGGAAACACCATATATTTT

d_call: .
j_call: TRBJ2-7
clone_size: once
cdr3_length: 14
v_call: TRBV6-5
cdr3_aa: CASSYQVFAYEQYF
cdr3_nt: TGTGCCAGCAGTTACCAGGTCTTCGCCTACGAGCAGTACTTC

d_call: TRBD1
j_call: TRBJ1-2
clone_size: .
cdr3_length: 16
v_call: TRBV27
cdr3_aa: CASSLTPGQGVIGYTF
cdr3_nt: TGTGCCAGCAGTCTCACACCCGGACAGGGGGTCATTGGCTACACCTTC

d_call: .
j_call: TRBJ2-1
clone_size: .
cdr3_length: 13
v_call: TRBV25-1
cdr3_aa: CASQWREVNEQFF
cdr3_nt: TGTGCCAGTCAGTGGAGGGAGGTCAATGAGCAGTTCTTC

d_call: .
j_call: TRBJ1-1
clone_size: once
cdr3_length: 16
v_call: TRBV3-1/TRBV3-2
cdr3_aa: CASSYNIHPRYTEAFF
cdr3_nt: TGTGCCAGCAGCTATAATATACACCCACGTTACACTGAAGCTTTCTTT

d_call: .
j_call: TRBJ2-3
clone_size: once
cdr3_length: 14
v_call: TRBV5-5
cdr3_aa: CASSLEGGTDTQYF
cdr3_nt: TGTGCCAGCAGCTTGGAGGGGGGCACAGATACGCAGTATTTT

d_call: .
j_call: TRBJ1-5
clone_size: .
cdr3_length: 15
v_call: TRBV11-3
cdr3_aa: CASSSQCYSNQPQHF
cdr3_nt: TGTGCCAGCAGCTCACAGTGCTATAGCAATCAGCCCCAGCATTTT

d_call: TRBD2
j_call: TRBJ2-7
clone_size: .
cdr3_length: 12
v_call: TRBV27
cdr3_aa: CASSPGTNEQYF
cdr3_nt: TGTGCCAGCAGTCCCGGGACTAACGAGCAGTACTTC